The 12 T cell receptor beta chains presented below share a single source sample, sequenced in a study of cytomegalovirus exposure and HLA in healthy donors (TCRdb year 2017). Receptor amplification or capture employed the immunoSEQ multiplex PCR assay. A mixture of 60 forward primers for TCR Vbeta segments and 13 reverse primers for TCR Jbeta segments was used in the multiplex PCR. Here the immuneACCESS table is served through TCRdb, limited to in-frame sequences with V and J called. Missing clones are a known gap in these copies; in checked studies unresolved V genes cover under half, and the rest lacks a known reason. This sample holds roughly 100,000 clones; around 68% were observed only once. The top ten clonotypes cover around 4.8% of the sample. Sequenced sample: PBMCs. These receptors were collected from a human donor in good health.

This chain joins TRBV27 and TRBJ2-3; possible D gene TRBD1, 6 bases. Trimming took 0 bases from V and 0 from J, leaving 7 bases between them. In germline, CDR1 is MNHEY, CDR2 SMNVEV (reference sequence). The CDR3 sequence is 15 residues long. The CDR3 nucleotides read TGTGCCAGCAGTTTATCGGGACATAGCACAGATACGCAGTATTTT. This translates into CASSLSGHSTDTQYF.

This clone was seen only a few times. This chain joins TRBV28 and TRBJ1-1, with unresolved D. The CDR3 loop spans 15 amino acids. Trimming took off 2 bases at V and 2 bases at J, with 12 bases between the two ends. Germline V lookup: CDR1 MDHEN, CDR2 SYDVKM. CDR3 nucleotides: TGTGCCAGCAGTTTACTCCAGACTATAAACACTGAAGCTTTCTTT. Residues: CASSLLQTINTEAFF.

This chain connects TRBV28 to TRBJ2-3; 8 bases are shared with TRBD2. J was trimmed by 4 bases and V by 4 bases; bases with no gene match: 7. Germline-derived CDR1 and CDR2 are MDHEN and SYDVKM. CDR3 length equals 15 residues. The CDR3 reads CASSSQAGVADTQYF. The CDR3 DNA is TGTGCCAGCAGTTCTCAAGCGGGAGTGGCAGATACGCAGTATTTT.

This chain joins TRBV27 and TRBJ1-5, with 7 bases identical to TRBD1. CDR3 size: 14 residues. CDR1 is MNHEY and CDR2 is SMNVEV in the germline V gene (reference sequence). V dropped 6 bases and J dropped 2; count of bases not matched to a gene: 4. DNA for the CDR3: TGTGCCAGCAGGCCAACAGGGGGCAATCAGCCCCAGCATTTT. Translation: CASRPTGGNQPQHF.

The chain links TRBV11-3 to TRBJ2-1; 7 nucleotides agree with TRBD2. The CDR3 is 17 residues long. The junction had 12 bases not matched to a gene; V was cut back by 3 bases and J by 4 bases. From germline, CDR1 is SGHNT and CDR2 YENEEA. The CDR3 region has the DNA TGTGCCAGCAGCTTCACACCCGGGACTACCCAGTACAATGAGCAGTTCTTC. Its protein product is CASSFTPGTTQYNEQFF.

This sequence joins TRBV6-6 and TRBJ1-1; D uncertain. Trimming pared 1 base from V and 4 bases from J, leaving 10 bases between. The CDR3 is made up of 14 amino acids. From germline, CDR1 is MNHNY and CDR2 SVGAGI (reference sequence). DNA for the CDR3: TGTGCCAGCAGTTACTACCGGGGAGGCACTGAAGCTTTCTTT. Encoded protein: CASSYYRGGTEAFF.

The chain uses TRBV6-6 and TRBJ1-5; D is possibly TRBD1 (6 bases). CDR1 is MNHNY and CDR2 is SVGAGI in the germline V gene (reference sequence). The CDR3 is made up of 13 amino acids. The V end lost 10 bases, the J end lost 6 bases, and 16 bases lay between the germline ends. Written as DNA, the CDR3 is TGTGCCACCCAGAGGGGGACATCTCAGCCCCAGCATTTT. Amino acid sequence: CATQRGTSQPQHF.

The chain links TRBV18 to TRBJ2-2, with a weak D call TRBD2 (6 bases). The CDR3 consists of 15 residues. Looked up from germline, CDR1 is KGHSH and CDR2 is LQKENI. The V end lost 6 bases, the J end lost 4 bases, and 15 bases lay between the germline ends. CDR3 in amino acids: CASSSTQGGTGELFF. CDR3 nucleotide sequence: TGTGCCAGCTCCTCGACTCAGGGAGGCACCGGGGAGCTGTTTTTT. Full variable domain (missing parts from reference TRBV18 and TRBJ2-2): NAGVMQNPRHLVRRRGQEARLRCSPMKGHSHVYWYRQLPEEGLKFMVYLQKENIIDESGMPKERFSAEFPKEGPSILRIQQVVRGDSAAYFCASSSTQGGTGELFFGEGSRLTVL.

V gene TRBV15 combines with J gene TRBJ1-4; D not resolved. The germline CDR1 and CDR2 sequences are LNHNV and YYDKDF (reference sequence). Trimming shortened V by 3 bases and J by 7 bases, and 12 bases separated the two germline ends. The CDR3 spans 14 residues. The CDR3 loop is CATSSGSTGEKLFF. The CDR3 nucleotides are TGTGCCACCAGCAGTGGTTCTACGGGTGAAAAACTGTTTTTT. The full variable domain, its missing parts supplied by reference TRBV15 and TRBJ1-4, is DAMVIQNPRYQVTQFGKPVTLSCSQTLNHNVMYWYQQKSSQAPKLLFHYYDKDFNNEADTPDNFQSRRPNTSFCFLDIRSPGLGDTAMYLCATSSGSTGEKLFFGSGTQLSVL.

The genes are TRBV27 and TRBJ2-7; TRBD1 aligns across 7 bases. CDR1 is MNHEY, CDR2 SMNVEV, per germline (reference sequence). The CDR3 runs to 13 residues. Trimming took 5 bases from V and 2 from J; bases not matched to a gene: 3. This CDR3 reads CASSHRGPYEQYF. The CDR3 DNA reads TGTGCCAGCAGTCATAGGGGGCCCTACGAGCAGTACTTC.

The chain couples TRBV5-5 to TRBJ2-7, with 9 bases lining up with TRBD2. The V gene's germline CDR1 is SGHKS and CDR2 YYEKEE (reference sequence). This CDR3 has 15 residues. V dropped 4 bases and J dropped 0; count of bases not matched to a gene: 5. The DNA for the CDR3 is TGTGCCAGCAGCCATCGTAGCGGGAGCTCCTACGAGCAGTACTTC. As protein: CASSHRSGSSYEQYF.

About this clone: One end of the junction varies from germline; a read error may be responsible. The chain joins TRBV7-9 to TRBJ2-5, with 8 bases that match TRBD1. In germline, CDR1 is SEHNR, CDR2 FQNEAQ (reference sequence). This CDR3 spans 14 amino acids. The CDR3 sequence: CANSLAGTGGAQYF. The CDR3 DNA is TGTGCCAACAGCTTAGCAGGGACAGGAGGGGCCCAGTACTTC.